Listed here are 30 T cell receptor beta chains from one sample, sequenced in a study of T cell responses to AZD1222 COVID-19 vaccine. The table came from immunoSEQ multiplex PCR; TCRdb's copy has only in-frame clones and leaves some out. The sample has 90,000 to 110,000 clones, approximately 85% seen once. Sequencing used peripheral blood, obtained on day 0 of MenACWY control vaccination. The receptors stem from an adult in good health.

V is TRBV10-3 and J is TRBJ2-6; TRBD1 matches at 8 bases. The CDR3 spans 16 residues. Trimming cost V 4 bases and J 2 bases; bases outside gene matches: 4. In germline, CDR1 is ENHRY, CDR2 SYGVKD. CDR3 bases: TGTGCCATCAGTGGGACGACAGGGGCTGGGGCCAACGTCCTGACTTTC. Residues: CAISGTTGAGANVLTF.

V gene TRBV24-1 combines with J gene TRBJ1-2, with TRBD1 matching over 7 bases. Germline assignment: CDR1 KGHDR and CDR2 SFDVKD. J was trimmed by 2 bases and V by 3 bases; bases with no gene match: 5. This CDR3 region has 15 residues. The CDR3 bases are TGTGCCACCAGTGATCCTTTCAGGGGGAACTATGGCTACACCTTC. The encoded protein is CATSDPFRGNYGYTF.

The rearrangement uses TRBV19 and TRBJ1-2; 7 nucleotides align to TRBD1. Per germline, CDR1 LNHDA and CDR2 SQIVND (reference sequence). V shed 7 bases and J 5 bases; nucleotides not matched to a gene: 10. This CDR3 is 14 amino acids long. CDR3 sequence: CASTKTGIGYGYTF. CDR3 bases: TGTGCCAGTACCAAGACAGGGATTGGTTATGGCTACACCTTC.

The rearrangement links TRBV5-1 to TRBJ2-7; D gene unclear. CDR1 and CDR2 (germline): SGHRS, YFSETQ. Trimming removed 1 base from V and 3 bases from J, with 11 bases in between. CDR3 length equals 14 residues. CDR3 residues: CASSLSSGNYEQYF. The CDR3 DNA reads TGCGCCAGCAGCTTGTCGTCAGGAAACTACGAGCAGTACTTC.

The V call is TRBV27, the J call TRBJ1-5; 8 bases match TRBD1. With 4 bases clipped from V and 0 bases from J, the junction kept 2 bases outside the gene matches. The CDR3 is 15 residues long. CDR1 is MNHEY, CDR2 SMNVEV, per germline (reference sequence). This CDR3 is CASSWDRFSNQPQHF. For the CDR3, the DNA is TGTGCCAGCAGTTGGGACAGGTTTAGCAATCAGCCCCAGCATTTT.

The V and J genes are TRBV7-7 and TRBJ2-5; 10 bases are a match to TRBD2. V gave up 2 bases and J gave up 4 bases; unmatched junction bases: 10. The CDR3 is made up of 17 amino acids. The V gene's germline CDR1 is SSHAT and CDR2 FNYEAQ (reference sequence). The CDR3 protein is CASSLSSSGGASETQYF. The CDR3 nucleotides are TGTGCCAGCAGCTTATCTTCGAGCGGGGGGGCCTCAGAGACCCAGTACTTC.

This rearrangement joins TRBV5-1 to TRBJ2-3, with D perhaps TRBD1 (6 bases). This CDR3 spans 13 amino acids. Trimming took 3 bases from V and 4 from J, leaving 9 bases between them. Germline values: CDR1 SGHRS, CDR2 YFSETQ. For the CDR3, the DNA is TGCGCCAGCAGCTCACAGGGTTCAGATACGCAGTATTTT. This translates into CASSSQGSDTQYF.

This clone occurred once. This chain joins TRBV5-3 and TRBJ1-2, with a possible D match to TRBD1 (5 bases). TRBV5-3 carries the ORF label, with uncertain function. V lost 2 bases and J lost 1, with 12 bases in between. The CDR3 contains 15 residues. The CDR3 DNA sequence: TGTGCCAGAAGCTTAGCTACCGACAGTAACTATGGCTACACCTTC. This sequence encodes CARSLATDSNYGYTF.

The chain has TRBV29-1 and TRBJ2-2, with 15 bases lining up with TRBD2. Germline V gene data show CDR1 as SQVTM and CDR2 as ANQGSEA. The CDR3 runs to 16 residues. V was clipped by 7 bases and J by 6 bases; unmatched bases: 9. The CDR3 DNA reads TGCAGCGGAGGACTAGCGGGAGGGCGCGGGTCCGGGGAGCTGTTTTTT. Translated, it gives CSGGLAGGRGSGELFF.

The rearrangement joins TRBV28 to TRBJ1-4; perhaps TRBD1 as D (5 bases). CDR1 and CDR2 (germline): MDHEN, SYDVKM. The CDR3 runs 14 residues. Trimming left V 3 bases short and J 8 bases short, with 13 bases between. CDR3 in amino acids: CASSFDQGHEKLFF. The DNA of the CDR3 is TGTGCCAGCAGTTTTGACCAGGGCCACGAAAAACTGTTTTTT.

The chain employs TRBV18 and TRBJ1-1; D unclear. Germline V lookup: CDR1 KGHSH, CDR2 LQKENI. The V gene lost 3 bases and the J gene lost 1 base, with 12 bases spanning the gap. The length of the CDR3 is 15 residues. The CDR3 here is CASSPGGVRNTEAFF. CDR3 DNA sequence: TGTGCCAGCTCACCGGGCGGGGTTCGGAACACTGAAGCTTTCTTT.

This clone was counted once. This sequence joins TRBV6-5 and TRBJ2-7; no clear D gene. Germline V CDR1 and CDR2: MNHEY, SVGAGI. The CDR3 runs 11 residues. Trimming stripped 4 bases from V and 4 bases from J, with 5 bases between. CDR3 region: CASSSEYEQYF. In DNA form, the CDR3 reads TGTGCCAGCAGTTCTGAGTACGAGCAGTACTTC.

The CDR3 region has the DNA TGCGCCAGCAGCCCCACCCTAGCGGGGGGAGATACGCAGTATTTT. Amino acid sequence: CASSPTLAGGDTQYF. The chain carries TRBV4-1 and TRBJ2-3; 11 bases agree with TRBD2. This CDR3 comprises 15 residues. Germline CDR1 and CDR2: MGHRA and YSYEKL. With 4 bases clipped from V and 5 bases from J, the junction kept 5 bases outside the gene matches.

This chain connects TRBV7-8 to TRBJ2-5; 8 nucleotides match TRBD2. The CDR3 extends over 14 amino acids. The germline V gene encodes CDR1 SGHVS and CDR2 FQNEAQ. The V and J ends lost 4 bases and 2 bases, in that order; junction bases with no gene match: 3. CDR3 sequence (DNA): TGTGCCAGCAGCTCCGGGGGGGCGCAAGAGACCCAGTACTTC. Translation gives CASSSGGAQETQYF.

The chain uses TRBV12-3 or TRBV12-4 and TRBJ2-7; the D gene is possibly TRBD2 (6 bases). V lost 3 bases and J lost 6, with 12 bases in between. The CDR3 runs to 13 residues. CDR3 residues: CASSFGDGGEQYF. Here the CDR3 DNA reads TGTGCCAGCAGTTTCGGCGACGGGGGCGAGCAGTACTTC.

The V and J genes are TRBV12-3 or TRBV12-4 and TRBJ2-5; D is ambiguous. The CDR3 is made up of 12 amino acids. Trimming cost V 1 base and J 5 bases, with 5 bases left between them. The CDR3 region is CASSLVQETQYF. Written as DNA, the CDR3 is TGTGCCAGCAGTTTAGTTCAGGAGACCCAGTACTTC.

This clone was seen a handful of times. The chain's CDR3 is CASSLGPGTDIEQYF. Here the CDR3 DNA reads TGCGCCAGCAGCTTAGGACCCGGGACAGACATCGAGCAGTACTTC. The chain carries TRBV5-1 and TRBJ2-7; 7 bases match TRBD1. The trim removed 2 bases at V and 6 bases at J, leaving 11 bases unmatched. The CDR3 has 15 amino acids. Looked up from germline, CDR1 is SGHRS and CDR2 is YFSETQ.

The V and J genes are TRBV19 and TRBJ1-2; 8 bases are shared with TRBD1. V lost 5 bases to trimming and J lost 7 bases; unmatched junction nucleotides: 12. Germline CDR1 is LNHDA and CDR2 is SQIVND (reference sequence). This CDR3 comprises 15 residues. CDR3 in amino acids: CASSPASRGRGGYTF. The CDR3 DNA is TGTGCCAGTAGTCCCGCTTCCAGGGGGCGCGGTGGCTACACCTTC.

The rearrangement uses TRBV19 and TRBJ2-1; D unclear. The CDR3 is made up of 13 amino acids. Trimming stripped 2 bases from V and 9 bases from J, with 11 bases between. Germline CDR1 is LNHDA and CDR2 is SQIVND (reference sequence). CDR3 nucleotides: TGTGCCAGTAGTATAATAGGGTACGGTGAGCAGTTCTTC. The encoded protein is CASSIIGYGEQFF. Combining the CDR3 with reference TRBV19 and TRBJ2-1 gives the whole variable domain DGGITQSPKYLFRKEGQNVTLSCEQNLNHDAMYWYRQDPGQGLRLIYYSQIVNDFQKGDIAEGYSVSREKKESFPLTVTSAQKNPTAFYLCASSIIGYGEQFFGPGTRLTVL.

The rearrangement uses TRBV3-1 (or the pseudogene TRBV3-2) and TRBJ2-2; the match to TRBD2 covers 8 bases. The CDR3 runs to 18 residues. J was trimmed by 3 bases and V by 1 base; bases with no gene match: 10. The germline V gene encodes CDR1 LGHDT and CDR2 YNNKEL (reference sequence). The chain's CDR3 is CASSQVFPAGAHTGELFF. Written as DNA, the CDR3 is TGTGCCAGCAGCCAAGTCTTCCCAGCGGGAGCGCACACCGGGGAGCTGTTTTTT.

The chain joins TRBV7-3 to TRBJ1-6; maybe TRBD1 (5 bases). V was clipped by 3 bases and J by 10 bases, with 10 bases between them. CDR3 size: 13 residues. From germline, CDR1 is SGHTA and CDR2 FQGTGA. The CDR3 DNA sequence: TGTGCCAGCAGCTTGGTCGGGGGGTCACCCCTCCACTTT. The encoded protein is CASSLVGGSPLHF.

The CDR3 spells CASSSGQFYGYTF. CDR3 DNA: TGTGCCAGCAGCTCGGGACAGTTCTATGGCTACACCTTC. This rearrangement joins TRBV11-1 to TRBJ1-2; the match to TRBD1 covers 7 bases. The ends lost 4 bases at V and 4 bases at J; junction bases unmatched: 3. The V gene's germline CDR1 is SGHAT and CDR2 FQDESV (reference sequence). This CDR3 is 13 amino acids long.

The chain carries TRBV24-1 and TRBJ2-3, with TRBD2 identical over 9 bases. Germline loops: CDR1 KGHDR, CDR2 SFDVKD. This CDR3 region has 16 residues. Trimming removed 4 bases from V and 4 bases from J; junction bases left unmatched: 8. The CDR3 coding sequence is TGTGCCACCAGTGACCGGTCAAGGACTAGCGCAGATACGCAGTATTTT. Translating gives CATSDRSRTSADTQYF.

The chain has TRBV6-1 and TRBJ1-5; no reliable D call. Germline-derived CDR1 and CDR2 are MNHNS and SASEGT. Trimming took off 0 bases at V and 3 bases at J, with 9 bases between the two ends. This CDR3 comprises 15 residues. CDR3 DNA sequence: TGTGCCAGCAGTGAAGCCCTGAAGAACAATCAGCCCCAGCATTTT. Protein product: CASSEALKNNQPQHF.

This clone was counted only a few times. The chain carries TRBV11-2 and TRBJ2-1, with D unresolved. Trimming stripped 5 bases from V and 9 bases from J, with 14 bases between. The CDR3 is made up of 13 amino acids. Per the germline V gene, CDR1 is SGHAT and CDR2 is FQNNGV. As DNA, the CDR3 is TGTGCCAGCAGCCCCGGGCCATACCGTGAGCAGTTCTTC. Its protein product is CASSPGPYREQFF.

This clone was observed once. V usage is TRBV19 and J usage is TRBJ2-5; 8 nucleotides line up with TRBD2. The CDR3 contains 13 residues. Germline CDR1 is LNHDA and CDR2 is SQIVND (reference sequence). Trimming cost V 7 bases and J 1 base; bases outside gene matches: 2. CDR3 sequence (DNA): TGTGCCAGTAATAGCGGGATCCAAGAGACCCAGTACTTC. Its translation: CASNSGIQETQYF.

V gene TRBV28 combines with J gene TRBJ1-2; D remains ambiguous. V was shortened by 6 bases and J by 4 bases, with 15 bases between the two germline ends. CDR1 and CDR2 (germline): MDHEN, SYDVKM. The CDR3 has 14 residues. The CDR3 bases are TGTGCCAGCAGCACCCTTACCAGAGGCTATGGCTACACCTTC. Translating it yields CASSTLTRGYGYTF.

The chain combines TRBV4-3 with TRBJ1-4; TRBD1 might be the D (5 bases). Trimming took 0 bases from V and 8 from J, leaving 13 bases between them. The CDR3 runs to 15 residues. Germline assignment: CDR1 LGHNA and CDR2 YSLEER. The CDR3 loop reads CASSQDVSDTEKLFF. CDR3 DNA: TGCGCCAGCAGCCAAGATGTATCGGACACAGAAAAACTGTTTTTT.

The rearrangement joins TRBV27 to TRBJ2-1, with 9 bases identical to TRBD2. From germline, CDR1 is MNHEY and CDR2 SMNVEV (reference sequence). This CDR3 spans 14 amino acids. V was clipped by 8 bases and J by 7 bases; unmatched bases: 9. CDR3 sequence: CASVSAGGRNEQFF. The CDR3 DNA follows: TGTGCCAGCGTAAGCGCGGGGGGGCGTAATGAGCAGTTCTTC.

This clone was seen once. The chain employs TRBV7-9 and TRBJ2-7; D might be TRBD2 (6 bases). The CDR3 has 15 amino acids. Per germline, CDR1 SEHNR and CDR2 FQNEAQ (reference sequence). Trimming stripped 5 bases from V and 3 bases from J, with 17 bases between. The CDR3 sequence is CASSPRSAGLYEQYF. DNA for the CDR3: TGTGCCAGCAGCCCCAGGTCCGCGGGACTCTACGAGCAGTACTTC.